Listed below are T cell receptor beta chains from one sample, sequenced in a study of T cell repertoires in cytomegalovirus infection. TCRdb analysed the reads with MiXCR anew, one entry per CDR3 protein. The table lists about 260,000 distinct CDR3 sequences, approximately 15% of them singletons. Sequenced input: PBMCs. These receptors were obtained from a human donor in good health (CMV status not recorded). Some clones in this sample may be carry-over from other donors' samples. Each CDR3 is given with its conserved first and last residue. D genes are given only for firm matches. Not all rows give a size; the values are once, few, many and, for expanded clones, a class.

J	V	D	size	CDR3	DNA
TRBJ2-7	TRBV20-1	NA	few	CSAAGGTGYEQYF	TGCAGTGCCGCAGGTGGTACGGGTTACGAGCAGTACTTC
TRBJ1-1	TRBV7-9	NA	many	CASSPESTRYEAFF	TGTGCCAGCAGCCCGGAAAGCACCAGGTATGAAGCTTTCTTT
TRBJ2-7	TRBV7-6	NA	few	CASSLASPSYEQYF	TGTGCCAGCAGCTTAGCGTCGCCCTCCTACGAGCAGTACTTC
TRBJ2-2	TRBV28	NA	few	CASTRGGAITGELFF	TGTGCCAGCACCCGAGGGGGGGCCATCACCGGGGAGCTGTTTTTT
TRBJ1-4	TRBV25-1	NA	NA	CASSESTRGLNEKLFF	TGTGCCAGCAGTGAATCCACCAGGGGACTTAATGAAAAACTGTTTTTT
TRBJ2-2	TRBV11-2	NA	many	CASSHRAGELFF	TGTGCCAGCAGCCATAGAGCGGGGGAGCTGTTTTTT
TRBJ2-1	TRBV7-2	NA	many	CASSLAPGAGQFF	TGTGCCAGCAGCTTAGCGCCGGGGGCCGGGCAGTTCTTC
TRBJ2-1	TRBV11-2	TRBD2	many	CASSPLGGGASYNEQFF	TGTGCCAGCAGCCCCCTGGGCGGGGGGGCCTCCTACAATGAGCAGTTCTTC
TRBJ2-2	TRBV7-2	NA	many	CASSLPEGGWSTGELFF	TGTGCCAGCAGCTTGCCCGAGGGGGGCTGGAGCACCGGGGAGCTGTTTTTT
TRBJ1-5	TRBV7-8	NA	medium-sized	CASSSAQGLQPQHF	TGTGCCAGCAGCTCCGCACAGGGTCTGCAGCCCCAGCATTTT
TRBJ2-1	TRBV24-1	TRBD1	NA	CATGTGKANEQFF	TGTGCCACCGGGACAGGGAAAGCCAATGAGCAGTTCTTC
TRBJ1-2	TRBV11-2	TRBD1	many	CASSSTGVRYTF	TGTGCCAGCAGCTCTACAGGGGTACGCTACACCTTC
TRBJ2-3	TRBV28	TRBD2	few	CASSLASGSGSTDTQYF	TGTGCCAGCAGTTTGGCTAGCGGGAGTGGGAGCACAGATACGCAGTATTTT
TRBJ2-3	TRBV7-6	NA	many	CASSRDDTQYF	TGTGCCAGCAGCCGGGACGATACGCAGTATTTT
TRBJ2-1	TRBV7-2	NA	many	CASSLLMDYNEQFF	TGTGCCAGCAGCTTACTGATGGACTACAATGAGCAGTTCTTC
TRBJ2-3	TRBV7-8	NA	many	CASSFRALTDTQYF	TGTGCCAGCAGCTTCCGGGCGCTCACAGATACGCAGTATTTT
TRBJ1-2	TRBV5-6	NA	few	CASSFRGTQDYGYTF	TGTGCCAGCAGCTTCCGGGGGACTCAGGACTATGGCTACACCTTC
TRBJ2-7	TRBV7-2	NA	many	CASSLYGSYEQYF	TGTGCCAGCAGCTTATACGGTTCCTACGAGCAGTACTTC
TRBJ2-4	TRBV27	NA	NA	CASRGRYGVQYF	TGTGCCAGCAGAGGACGGTATGGGGTTCAGTACTTC
TRBJ2-7	TRBV6-2/TRBV6-3	NA	few	CASSYGGTYEQYF	TGTGCCAGCAGTTACGGGGGGACCTACGAGCAGTACTTC
TRBJ2-7	TRBV10-3	TRBD1	NA	CAISESGTGTGEQYF	TGTGCCATCAGTGAGTCTGGGACAGGGACGGGAGAGCAGTACTTC
TRBJ2-7	TRBV20-1	TRBD2	NA	CSASSGTSGGYEQYF	TGCAGTGCTAGCTCCGGGACTAGCGGGGGATACGAGCAGTACTTC
TRBJ2-6	TRBV5-1	NA	NA	CASRTAKYSGANVLTF	TGCGCCAGCAGGACAGCTAAATACTCTGGGGCCAACGTCCTGACTTTC
TRBJ2-3	TRBV5-1	NA	NA	CASSLGGEIGTDTQYF	TGCGCCAGCAGCTTGGGAGGGGAGATTGGCACAGATACGCAGTATTTT
TRBJ2-5	TRBV5-4	NA	NA	CASSLVGTGETQYF	TGTGCCAGCAGCTTGGTCGGGACGGGAGAGACCCAGTACTTC
TRBJ2-1	TRBV20-1	TRBD1	NA	CSASTTGTGLDEQFF	TGCAGTGCCTCTACCACCGGGACAGGATTGGATGAGCAGTTCTTC
TRBJ1-1	TRBV5-1	NA	NA	CASSLSGWGSEAFF	TGCGCCAGCAGCTTGTCGGGGTGGGGTTCTGAAGCTTTCTTT
TRBJ1-3	TRBV20-1	NA	NA	CSARDLGSGNTIYF	TGCAGTGCTAGAGATCTCGGATCTGGAAACACCATATATTTT
TRBJ2-7	TRBV29-1	NA	NA	CSVSTGGPYEQYF	TGCAGCGTGTCGACTGGAGGTCCCTACGAGCAGTACTTC
TRBJ1-1	TRBV9	NA	few	CASSDDTEAFF	TGTGCCAGCAGCGACGACACTGAAGCTTTCTTT
TRBJ1-1	TRBV7-9	NA	many	CASSLGGRLAEAFF	TGTGCCAGCAGCTTAGGAGGGAGGTTGGCTGAAGCTTTCTTT
TRBJ2-5	TRBV28	TRBD1	many	CASRPGTGVETQYF	TGTGCCAGCAGGCCCGGGACAGGGGTAGAGACCCAGTACTTC
TRBJ2-1	TRBV28	TRBD2	many	CASMRLAGGYNEQFF	TGTGCCAGCATGAGGCTAGCGGGGGGATACAATGAGCAGTTCTTC
TRBJ1-2	TRBV7-3	NA	few	CASSLERLSDYTF	TGTGCCAGCAGCTTAGAACGTCTCTCGGACTACACCTTC
TRBJ1-2	TRBV7-2	NA	NA	CASSSFLGVDYGYTF	TGTGCCAGCAGCTCTTTTCTGGGTGTTGACTATGGCTACACCTTC
TRBJ2-2	TRBV19	NA	few	CASSIRIANTGELFF	TGTGCCAGTAGTATCCGCATTGCGAACACCGGGGAGCTGTTTTTT
TRBJ2-7	TRBV5-4	NA	NA	CASSLGGRREQYF	TGTGCCAGCAGCTTGGGGGGCAGGCGGGAGCAGTACTTC
TRBJ2-7	TRBV6-5	NA	NA	CASRRTGITYEQYF	TGTGCCAGCAGGCGAACCGGGATAACCTACGAGCAGTACTTC
TRBJ2-1	TRBV6-2/TRBV6-3	TRBD2	NA	CASKLAGRDNEQFF	TGTGCCAGCAAGCTAGCGGGTAGAGACAATGAGCAGTTCTTC
TRBJ2-4	TRBV6-2/TRBV6-3	NA	NA	CASSQLSGAKNIQYF	TGTGCCAGCAGTCAACTCTCAGGAGCCAAAAACATTCAGTACTTC
TRBJ2-3	TRBV27	NA	few	CASRNQGGSDTQYF	TGTGCCAGTAGGAACCAGGGGGGGTCAGATACGCAGTATTTT
TRBJ2-7	TRBV7-6	TRBD1	many	CASSLNQGTGVHEQYF	TGTGCCAGCAGCCTGAATCAAGGGACAGGGGTCCACGAGCAGTACTTC
TRBJ2-3	TRBV20-1	TRBD1	few	CSARDPQGAPDTQYF	TGCAGTGCTAGAGACCCGCAGGGGGCTCCAGATACGCAGTATTTT
TRBJ2-1	TRBV11-2	NA	many	CASSLSGFDNEQFF	TGTGCCAGCAGCTTAAGCGGGTTCGACAATGAGCAGTTCTTC
TRBJ2-7	TRBV20-1	TRBD1	NA	CSGRDRDYEQYF	TGCAGTGGACGGGACAGGGACTACGAGCAGTACTTC
TRBJ2-7	TRBV6-2/TRBV6-3	NA	NA	CASSSGQITYEQYF	TGTGCCAGCAGTTCCGGACAGATAACCTACGAGCAGTACTTC
TRBJ1-3	TRBV20-1	TRBD1	few	CSARFGTGESYGGNTIYF	TGCAGTGCTAGATTCGGGACAGGGGAATCGTATGGAGGAAACACCATATATTTT
TRBJ1-5	TRBV5-1	TRBD1	NA	CTSSLAPGQGNQPQHF	TGCACCAGCAGCTTGGCCCCCGGACAGGGGAATCAGCCCCAGCATTTT
TRBJ2-7	TRBV15	NA	NA	CATSEGLSSYEQYF	TGTGCCACCAGCGAGGGGTTGAGCTCCTACGAGCAGTACTTC
TRBJ2-7	TRBV28	NA	once	CAGTTDRYHEQYF	TGTGCCGGCACCACTGACAGGTACCACGAGCAGTACTTC
TRBJ2-3	TRBV20-1	NA	few	CSAQPLDSSITDTQYF	TGCAGTGCTCAGCCACTGGACTCCTCGATCACAGATACGCAGTATTTT
TRBJ1-6	TRBV7-2	NA	many	CASSLAGGARYSPLHF	TGTGCCAGCAGCTTAGCGGGGGGGGCGCGGTATTCACCCCTCCACTTT
TRBJ2-1	TRBV14	NA	NA	CASSHRLPSSYNEQFF	TGTGCCAGCAGCCATAGGCTCCCCAGCTCCTACAATGAGCAGTTCTTC
TRBJ2-5	TRBV25-1	NA	many	CASSEYGREETQYF	TGTGCCAGCAGTGAATATGGCAGGGAAGAGACCCAGTACTTC
TRBJ2-4	TRBV20-1	NA	NA	CSASTAAKNIQYF	TGCAGTGCTAGTACAGCAGCCAAAAACATTCAGTACTTC